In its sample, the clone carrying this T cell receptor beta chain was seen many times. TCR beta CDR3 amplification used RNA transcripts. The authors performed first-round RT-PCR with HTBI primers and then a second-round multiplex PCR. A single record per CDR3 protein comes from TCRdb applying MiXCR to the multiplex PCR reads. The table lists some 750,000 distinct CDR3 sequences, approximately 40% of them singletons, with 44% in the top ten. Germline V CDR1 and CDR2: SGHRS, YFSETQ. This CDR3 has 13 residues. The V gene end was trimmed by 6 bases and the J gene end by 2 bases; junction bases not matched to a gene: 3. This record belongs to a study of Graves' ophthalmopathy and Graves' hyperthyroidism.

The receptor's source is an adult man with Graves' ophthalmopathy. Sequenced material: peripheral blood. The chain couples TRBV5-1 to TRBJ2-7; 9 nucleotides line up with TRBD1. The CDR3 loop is CASTRTGAYEQYF. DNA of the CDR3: TGCGCCAGCACCAGGACAGGGGCCTACGAGCAGTACTTC.